Below are 8 T cell receptor beta chains sequenced from a single sample in a study of neurological immune-mediated disorders. TCRdb reanalysed the 5' RACE reads using MiXCR and keeps one entry per CDR3 protein. There are 84,000 or so distinct CDR3 sequences in the sample; approximately 4.6% occur only once, and 5% to 6% lies in the top ten. Time point indicated: longitudinal time-point 3. Sequenced: PBMCs. Every receptor here comes from a woman aged 55-69 years with multiple sclerosis.

Relative to its sample, this clonotype is medium-sized. The rearrangement links TRBV20-1 to TRBJ2-2, with a weak D call TRBD1 (7 bases). Germline V gene data show CDR1 as DFQATT and CDR2 as SNEGSKA (reference sequence). The CDR3 loop spans 14 amino acids. Trimming pared 0 bases from V and 4 bases from J, leaving 9 bases between. CDR3 DNA sequence: TGCAGTGCTAGAGATCAGGGGGGCACCGGGGAGCTGTTTTTT. Its protein product is CSARDQGGTGELFF.

This clonotype came up many times. The rearrangement links TRBV20-1 to TRBJ2-1, with no clear D. CDR1 is DFQATT, CDR2 SNEGSKA, per germline (reference sequence). With 1 base removed from V and 3 bases from J, the gap between germline ends came to 4 bases. The CDR3 spans 12 residues. In nucleotides, the CDR3 is TGCAGTGCTAGAGGGTACTACAATGAGCAGTTCTTC. It yields the protein CSARGYYNEQFF.

This clonotype was counted many times. In DNA, the CDR3 is TGTGCCAGTAGCCCCGGTGGGAAGGCGTATAGCAATCAGCCCCAGCATTTT. Its protein product is CASSPGGKAYSNQPQHF. This chain connects TRBV19 to TRBJ1-5; unclear D gene. V dropped 6 bases and J dropped 0 bases, with 18 bases sitting between them. The CDR3 has 17 amino acids. Germline CDR1 and CDR2: LNHDA and SQIVND (reference sequence).

On this clonotype: A read error is possible here, since a much larger clone lies one base away. The chain carries TRBV5-1 and TRBJ1-5; D gene unclear. Trimming took 0 bases from V and 4 from J, leaving 11 bases between them. The CDR3 has 15 residues. The germline CDR1 and CDR2 sequences are SGHRS and YFSETQ. CDR3 loop: CASSLDETANQPQHF. The CDR3, as DNA: TGCGCCAGCAGCTTGGATGAGACCGCGAATCAGCCCCAGCATTTT.

V and J are TRBV19 and TRBJ1-5, with a tentative D call TRBD1 (5 bases). Germline V lookup: CDR1 LNHDA, CDR2 SQIVND (reference sequence). The CDR3 spans 14 residues. V lost 6 bases, J lost 4 bases, and 13 bases lay in between. For the CDR3, the DNA is TGTGCCAGTAGGACCCGGGACCCTAATCAGCCCCAGCATTTT. It is translated as CASRTRDPNQPQHF.

This clonotype was seen repeatedly, ten times or more. The V and J genes are TRBV5-1 and TRBJ2-6; D gene ambiguous. CDR1 SGHRS and CDR2 YFSETQ come from the germline V gene. Trimming removed 3 bases at V and 3 bases at J, with 10 bases between. This CDR3 is 15 amino acids long. CDR3: CASSSKLGGANVLTF. DNA of the CDR3: TGCGCCAGCAGCTCCAAATTAGGTGGGGCCAACGTCCTGACTTTC.

This clonotype was seen at least ten times. The V call is TRBV12-3 or TRBV12-4, the J call TRBJ2-7; D possibly uses TRBD1 or TRBD2 (6 bases each). The CDR3 has 16 amino acids. V shed 6 bases and J shed 0 bases, with 18 bases lying between them. The CDR3 spells CASSPGGHLSSYEQYF. The CDR3 DNA reads as TGTGCCAGCAGCCCCGGGGGACACCTCTCCTCCTACGAGCAGTACTTC.

This clonotype was seen at least ten times. This chain joins TRBV5-1 and TRBJ2-5; 7 positions match TRBD1. Trimming cost V 0 bases and J 5 bases; bases outside gene matches: 13. The CDR3 sequence is 17 residues long. The V gene's germline CDR1 is SGHRS and CDR2 YFSETQ. In DNA, the CDR3 is TGCGCCAGCAGCTTGGACCCAGGGGGAGTACGGTCGGAGACCCAGTACTTC. Amino acids: CASSLDPGGVRSETQYF.